This TCR beta chain emerged from a study of response to subunit inactivated influenza vaccine (dated by TCRdb to 2017 to 2018). For the study in its entirety: Deep quantitative T cell receptor repertoire profiling was used in the study to track responses to a trivalent subunit inactivated influenza vaccine. General conclusions and limits of the study: According to the authors, only a limited number of new T cells may be recruited by each seasonal influenza vaccination.

With regard to this clonotype: The clone's antigen remains unknown. One base away there is no much larger clone; base qualities are not given.

Library preparation was by RT-PCR. The run used an Illumina HiSeq 2500. In-frame beta chains were kept once TCRdb had trimmed the public reads at Q25 with fastp and called clones with MiXCR. Each CDR3 protein appears once, grouped with its most common genes and DNA. The sample profile shows roughly 540,000 distinct CDR3 sequences; 20% to 25% of them were found once. 2.8% of the sample rests with the top ten. CDR3 length: 13 amino acids, cysteine to phenylalanine. Of the read, only the CDR3 DNA is kept; its 39 bases are in frame from base 1. V was cut back by 0 bases and J by 5 bases, leaving a gap of 6 bases between them. Looking up the germline V gene yields CDR1 KGHSH and CDR2 LQKENI. The same data also contributed to another study, on T cells expressing NK-cell markers. The second source states: 5'RACE template switching, by which a universal primer site and unique molecular identifiers were added, was used to make TCR beta cDNA libraries. In sorted CD3+CD56+NKG2C+, CD3+CD56+NKG2C- and CD3+CD56-NKG2C+ T-cell subsets from eight donors, TCR beta-chain repertoires were profiled. Seven of the eight sequenced donors were HCMV-seropositive and one was HCMV-seronegative. To restrict sorting to alphabetaTCR-expressing T cells, an anti-gammadeltaTCR antibody was added in several experiments. In six donors, the dominant CD3+CD56+NKG2C+ clonotypes were found to rank among the top 10 CD8+ clonotypes and to make up about 1.0-7.5% of CD8+ T cells. Those dominant clonotypes were again the most abundant among CD3+CD56-NKG2C+ cells in a few donors, at about 25-65%. Whether the expanded NKG2C-expressing T cell clones were specific for HCMV antigens was left unclear. Randomly selected healthy volunteers, three men and five women, were used as the eight sequenced donors. A commercial ELISA kit detecting HCMV-specific IgG in serum was used to determine HCMV serostatus. Ficoll density gradient centrifugation was used to isolate peripheral blood mononuclear cells from blood. CD4+ and CD8+ T cells were isolated from PBMC by magnetic immunoseparation with Miltenyi isolation kits. Synthesis of cDNA was primed from the TCR beta constant segment and was followed by two consecutive PCR amplification steps. The libraries were sequenced on Illumina HiSeq 2000/2500, MiSeq or NextSeq, producing 2 x 150 bp reads. MIGEC was used to demultiplex reads and group reads by UMI, and MiTCR was used to assemble and quantify clonotypes. To exclude erroneous sequences, any TCR cDNA sequence not supported by at least two reads was discarded. The tcR package was used for downstream repertoire analysis, and clonotypes were matched across fractions by CDR3 nucleotide sequence plus V segment. Antigen specificity was annotated against VDJdb with VDJmatch, allowing one amino acid substitution in CDR3.

The TCR was taken from a man aged 50 or older who received an inactivated influenza vaccine. Donor details come from another sample of the same person, matched by shared clones. This receptor chain uses TRBV18 and TRBJ2-3, with the D gene uncertain. The input for sequencing was CD4+ T cells sorted from PBMCs, taken about 12 days after vaccination. CDR3 protein: CASSPPTIDTQYF. The nucleotide sequence reads TGTGCCAGCTCACCACCGACAATAGATACGCAGTATTTT.